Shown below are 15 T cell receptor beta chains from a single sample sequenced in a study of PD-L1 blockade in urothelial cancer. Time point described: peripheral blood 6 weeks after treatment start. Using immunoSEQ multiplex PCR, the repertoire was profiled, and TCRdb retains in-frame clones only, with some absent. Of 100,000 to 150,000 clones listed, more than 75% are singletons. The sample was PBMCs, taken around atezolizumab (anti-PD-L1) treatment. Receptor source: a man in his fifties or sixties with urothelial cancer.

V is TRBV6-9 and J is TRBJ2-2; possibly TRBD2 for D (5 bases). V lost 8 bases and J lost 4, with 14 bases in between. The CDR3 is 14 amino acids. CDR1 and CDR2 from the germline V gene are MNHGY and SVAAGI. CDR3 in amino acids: CASRGLIATGELFF. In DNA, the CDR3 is TGTGCCAGCCGGGGTTTAATCGCCACCGGGGAGCTGTTTTTT.

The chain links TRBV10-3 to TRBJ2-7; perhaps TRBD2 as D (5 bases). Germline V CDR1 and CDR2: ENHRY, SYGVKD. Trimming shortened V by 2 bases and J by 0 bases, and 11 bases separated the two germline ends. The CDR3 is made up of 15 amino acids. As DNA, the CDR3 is TGTGCCATCAGTGAGCCCGCGGGCAGCTCCTACGAGCAGTACTTC. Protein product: CAISEPAGSSYEQYF.

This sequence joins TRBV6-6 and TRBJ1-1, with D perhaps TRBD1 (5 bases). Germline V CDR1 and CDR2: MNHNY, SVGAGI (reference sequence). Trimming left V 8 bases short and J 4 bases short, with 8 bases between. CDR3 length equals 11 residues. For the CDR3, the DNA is TGTGCCAGCGGTGACAGCACTGAAGCTTTCTTT. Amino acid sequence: CASGDSTEAFF.

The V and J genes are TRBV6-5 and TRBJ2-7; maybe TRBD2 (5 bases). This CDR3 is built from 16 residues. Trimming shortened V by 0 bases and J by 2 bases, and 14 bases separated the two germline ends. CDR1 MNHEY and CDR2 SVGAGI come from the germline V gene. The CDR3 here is CASSYSATSFAYEQYF. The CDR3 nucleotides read TGTGCCAGCAGTTACTCGGCAACTAGTTTCGCCTACGAGCAGTACTTC.

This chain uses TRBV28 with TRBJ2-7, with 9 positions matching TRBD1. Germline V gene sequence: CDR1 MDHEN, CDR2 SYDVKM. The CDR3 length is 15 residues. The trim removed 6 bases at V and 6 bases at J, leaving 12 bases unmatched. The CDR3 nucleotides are TGTGCCAGCAGCCAGCCGGGACAGGGACTTTCCGAGCAGTACTTC. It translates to CASSQPGQGLSEQYF.

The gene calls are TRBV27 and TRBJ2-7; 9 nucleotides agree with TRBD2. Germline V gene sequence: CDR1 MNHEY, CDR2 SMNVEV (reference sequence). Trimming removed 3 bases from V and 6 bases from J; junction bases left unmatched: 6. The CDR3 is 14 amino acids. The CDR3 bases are TGTGCCAGCAGTTTTGCGGGGGGGGAAGGCGAGCAGTACTTC. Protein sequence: CASSFAGGEGEQYF.

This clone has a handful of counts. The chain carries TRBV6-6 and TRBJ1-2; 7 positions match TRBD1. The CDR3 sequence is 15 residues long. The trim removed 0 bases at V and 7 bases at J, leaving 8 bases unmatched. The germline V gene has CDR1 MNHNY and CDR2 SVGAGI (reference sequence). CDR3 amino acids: CASSYSETGTGGYTF. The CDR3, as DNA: TGTGCCAGCAGTTACTCGGAGACAGGGACTGGTGGCTACACCTTC.

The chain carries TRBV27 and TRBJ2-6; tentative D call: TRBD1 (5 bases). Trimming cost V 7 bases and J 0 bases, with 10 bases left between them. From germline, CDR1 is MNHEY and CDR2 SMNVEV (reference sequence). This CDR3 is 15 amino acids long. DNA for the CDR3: TGTGCCAGCAAAAGGACAAGCTCTGGGGCCAACGTCCTGACTTTC. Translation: CASKRTSSGANVLTF.

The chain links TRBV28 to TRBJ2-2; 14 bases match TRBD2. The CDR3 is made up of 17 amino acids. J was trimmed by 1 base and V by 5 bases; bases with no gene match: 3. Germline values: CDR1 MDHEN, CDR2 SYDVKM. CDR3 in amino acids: CASSPGTSGGNTGELFF. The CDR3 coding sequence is TGTGCCAGCAGTCCCGGGACTAGCGGGGGGAACACCGGGGAGCTGTTTTTT. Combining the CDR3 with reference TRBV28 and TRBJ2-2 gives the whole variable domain DVKVTQSSRYLVKRTGEKVFLECVQDMDHENMFWYRQDPGLGLRLIYFSYDVKMKEKGDIPEGYSVSREKKERFSLILESASTNQTSMYLCASSPGTSGGNTGELFFGEGSRLTVL.

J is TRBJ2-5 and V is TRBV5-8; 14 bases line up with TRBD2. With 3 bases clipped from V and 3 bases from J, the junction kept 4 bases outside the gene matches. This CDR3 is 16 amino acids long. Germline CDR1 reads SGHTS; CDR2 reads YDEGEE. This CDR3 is CASSWGTSGSKETQYF. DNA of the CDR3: TGTGCCAGCAGCTGGGGGACTAGCGGGAGTAAAGAGACCCAGTACTTC.

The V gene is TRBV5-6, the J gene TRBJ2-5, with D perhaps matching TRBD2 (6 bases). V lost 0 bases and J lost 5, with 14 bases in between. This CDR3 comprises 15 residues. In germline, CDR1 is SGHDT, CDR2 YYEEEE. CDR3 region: CASSLAEAGPETQYF. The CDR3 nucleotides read TGTGCCAGCAGCTTGGCCGAGGCGGGGCCGGAGACCCAGTACTTC.

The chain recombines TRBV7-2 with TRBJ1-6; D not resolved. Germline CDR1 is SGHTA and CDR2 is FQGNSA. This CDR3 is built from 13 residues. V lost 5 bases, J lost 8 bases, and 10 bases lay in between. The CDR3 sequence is CASSLVADSPLHF. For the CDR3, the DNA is TGTGCCAGCAGCCTTGTAGCTGATTCACCCCTCCACTTT.

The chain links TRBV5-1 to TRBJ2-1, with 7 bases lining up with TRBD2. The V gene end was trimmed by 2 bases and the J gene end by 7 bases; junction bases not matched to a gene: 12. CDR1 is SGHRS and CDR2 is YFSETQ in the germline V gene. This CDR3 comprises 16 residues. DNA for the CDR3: TGCGCCAGCAGCTTAGAGTTGGCTAGCGGAGGGAATGAGCAGTTCTTC. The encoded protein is CASSLELASGGNEQFF.

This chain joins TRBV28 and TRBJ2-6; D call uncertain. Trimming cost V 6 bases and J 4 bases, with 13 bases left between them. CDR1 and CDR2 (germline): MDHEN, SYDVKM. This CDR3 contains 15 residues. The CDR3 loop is CASSTAGGGANVLTF. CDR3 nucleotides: TGTGCCAGCAGCACCGCTGGTGGCGGGGCCAACGTCCTGACTTTC.

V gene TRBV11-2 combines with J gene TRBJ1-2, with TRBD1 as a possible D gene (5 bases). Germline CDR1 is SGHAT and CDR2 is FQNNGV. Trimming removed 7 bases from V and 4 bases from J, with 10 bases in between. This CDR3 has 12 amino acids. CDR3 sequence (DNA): TGTGCCAGCACCACGGACACCTATGGCTACACCTTC. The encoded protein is CASTTDTYGYTF.